The 5 T cell receptor beta chains presented below share a single source sample, sequenced in a study of blood T cell repertoires in COVID-19. Repertoires were generated with immunoSEQ multiplex PCR, while TCRdb's copy carries only in-frame clones and drops some. The sample consists of about 190,000 clones, roughly 86% of them appearing once. The sequencing input was peripheral blood. The receptor source for this set is a woman between 70 and 85 years old with active or convalescent COVID-19.

This chain uses TRBV7-9 with TRBJ2-7, with D possibly matching TRBD1 (6 bases). V was trimmed by 1 base and J by 1 base, leaving 11 bases between them. The CDR3 is 15 residues long. Germline V gene sequence: CDR1 SEHNR, CDR2 FQNEAQ (reference sequence). CDR3 protein: CASSLEGDMSYEQYF. The CDR3 nucleotides read TGTGCCAGCAGCTTAGAAGGGGACATGTCCTACGAGCAGTACTTC.

V and J are TRBV5-1 and TRBJ2-7; D call uncertain. The V end was cut by 0 bases, the J end by 3 bases, with 16 bases between. CDR3 length: 16 amino acids. Germline CDR1 SGHRS, CDR2 YFSETQ. The CDR3 nucleotides read TGCGCCAGCAGCTTGGAGCCCTCCAAGCTTATCTACGAGCAGTACTTC. Protein sequence: CASSLEPSKLIYEQYF.

The chain has TRBV30 and TRBJ2-7, with D possibly TRBD1 on 5 matching bases. Germline lookup yields CDR1 GTSNPN and CDR2 SVGIG (reference sequence). The CDR3 consists of 11 residues. Trimming cost V 2 bases and J 3 bases, with 5 bases left between them. Here the CDR3 DNA reads TGTGCCTGGAGTCAGGGCTACGAGCAGTACTTC. This encodes CAWSQGYEQYF. Supplemented by reference TRBV30 and TRBJ2-7, the full variable domain reads SQTIHQWPATLVQPVGSPLSLECTVEGTSNPNLYWYRQAAGRGLQLLFYSVGIGQISSEVPQNLSASRPQDRQFILSSKKLLLSDSGFYLCAWSQGYEQYFGPGTRLTVT.

This chain uses TRBV7-7 with TRBJ2-5; TRBD1 matches at 9 bases. CDR1 is SSHAT, CDR2 FNYEAQ, per germline (reference sequence). The CDR3 contains 15 residues. V was clipped by 4 bases and J by 4 bases; unmatched bases: 7. The CDR3 DNA is TGTGCCAGCAGCTCCCCTGACAGGGGGGCAGAGACCCAGTACTTC. This encodes CASSSPDRGAETQYF.

This chain joins TRBV24-1 and TRBJ1-2, with 8 bases identical to TRBD1. CDR3 length: 14 residues. With 7 bases clipped from V and 0 bases from J, the junction kept 3 bases outside the gene matches. Germline values: CDR1 KGHDR, CDR2 SFDVKD. The DNA for the CDR3 is TGTGCCACCAGGGGGACAGGAGCTAACTATGGCTACACCTTC. Protein sequence: CATRGTGANYGYTF.